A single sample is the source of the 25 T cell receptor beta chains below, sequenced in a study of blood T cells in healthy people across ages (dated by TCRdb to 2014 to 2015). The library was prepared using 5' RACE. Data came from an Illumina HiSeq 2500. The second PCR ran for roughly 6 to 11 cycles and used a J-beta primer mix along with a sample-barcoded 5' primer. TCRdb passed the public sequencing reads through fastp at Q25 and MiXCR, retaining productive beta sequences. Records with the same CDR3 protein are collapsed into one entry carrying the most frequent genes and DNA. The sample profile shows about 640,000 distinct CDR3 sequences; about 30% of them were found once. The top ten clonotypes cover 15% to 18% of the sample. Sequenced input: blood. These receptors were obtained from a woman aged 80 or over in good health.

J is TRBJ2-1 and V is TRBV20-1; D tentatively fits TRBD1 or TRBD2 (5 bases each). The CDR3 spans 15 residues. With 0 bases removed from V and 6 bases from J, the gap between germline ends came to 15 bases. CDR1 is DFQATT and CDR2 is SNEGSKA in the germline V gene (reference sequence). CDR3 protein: CSAREGTRDGNEQFF. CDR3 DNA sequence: TGCAGTGCTAGAGAGGGGACCCGCGACGGCAATGAGCAGTTCTTC.

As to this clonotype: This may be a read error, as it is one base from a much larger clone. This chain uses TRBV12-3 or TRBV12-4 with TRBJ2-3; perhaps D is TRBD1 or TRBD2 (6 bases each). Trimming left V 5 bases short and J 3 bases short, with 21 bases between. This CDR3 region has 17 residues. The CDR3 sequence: CASSPGTGRSGTDTQYF. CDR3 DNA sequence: TGTGCCAGCAGTCCTGGCACAGGGAGGTCTGGGACAGATACGCAGTATTTT.

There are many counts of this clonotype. The DNA for the CDR3 is TGTGCCAGCAGCCTACTCGCGCCGGGACTTACTGAAGCTTTCTTT. Protein: CASSLLAPGLTEAFF. V usage is TRBV7-3 and J usage is TRBJ1-1, with a tentative D call TRBD1 (5 bases). With 5 bases removed from V and 5 bases from J, the gap between germline ends came to 18 bases. CDR3 size: 15 residues. Germline V gives CDR1 SGHTA, CDR2 FQGTGA.

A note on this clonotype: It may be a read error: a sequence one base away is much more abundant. The CDR3 nucleotides are TGTGCCAGCATGAATTTACTAGCCAAAAACGTTCAGTACTTC. Translation: CASMNLLAKNVQYF. V gene TRBV6-1 combines with J gene TRBJ2-4; possible D gene TRBD2, 6 bases. The length of the CDR3 is 14 residues. Per the germline V gene, CDR1 is MNHNS and CDR2 is SASEGT.

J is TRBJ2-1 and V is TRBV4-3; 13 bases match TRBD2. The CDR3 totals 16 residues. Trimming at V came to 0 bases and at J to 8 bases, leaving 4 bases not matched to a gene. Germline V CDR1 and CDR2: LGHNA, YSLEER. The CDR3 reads CASSQDELAGGYEQFF. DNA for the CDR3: TGCGCCAGCAGCCAAGACGAACTAGCGGGAGGGTATGAGCAGTTCTTC.

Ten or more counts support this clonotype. CDR3 region: CASTGGALRNTEAFF. In nucleotides, the CDR3 is TGTGCCAGCACCGGCGGGGCTCTACGGAACACTGAAGCTTTCTTT. This sequence joins TRBV7-9 and TRBJ1-1; D possibly corresponds to TRBD1 (5 bases). Per the germline V gene, CDR1 is SEHNR and CDR2 is FQNEAQ (reference sequence). The CDR3 spans 15 residues. The ends were cut back, 7 bases at V and 1 base at J, with 16 bases in the middle.

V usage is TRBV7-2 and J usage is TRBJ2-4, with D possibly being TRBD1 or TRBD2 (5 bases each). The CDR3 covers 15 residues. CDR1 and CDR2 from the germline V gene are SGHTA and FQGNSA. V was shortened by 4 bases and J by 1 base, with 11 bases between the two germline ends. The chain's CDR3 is CASSSARDAKNIQYF. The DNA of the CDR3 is TGTGCCAGCAGCTCCGCCCGGGACGCCAAAAACATTCAGTACTTC.

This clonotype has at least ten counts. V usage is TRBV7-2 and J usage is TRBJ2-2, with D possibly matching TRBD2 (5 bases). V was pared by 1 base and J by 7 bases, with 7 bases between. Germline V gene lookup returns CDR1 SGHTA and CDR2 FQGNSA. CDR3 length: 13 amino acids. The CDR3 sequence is CASSLDRGGELFF. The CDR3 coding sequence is TGTGCCAGCAGCTTAGACCGGGGCGGGGAGCTGTTTTTT.

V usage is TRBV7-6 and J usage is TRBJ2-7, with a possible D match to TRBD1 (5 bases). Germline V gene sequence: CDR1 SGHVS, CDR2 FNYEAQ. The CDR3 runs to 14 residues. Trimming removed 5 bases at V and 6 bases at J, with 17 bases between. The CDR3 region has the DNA TGTGCCAGCAGCCGAGACAGCCCTTGGACCGAGCAGTACTTC. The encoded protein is CASSRDSPWTEQYF.

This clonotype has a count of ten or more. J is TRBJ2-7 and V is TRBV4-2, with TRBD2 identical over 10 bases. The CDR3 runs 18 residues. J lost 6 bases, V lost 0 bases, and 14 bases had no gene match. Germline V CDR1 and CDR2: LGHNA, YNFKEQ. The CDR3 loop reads CASSQERTSGLVSVEQYF. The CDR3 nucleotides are TGTGCCAGCAGCCAAGAACGGACTAGCGGTCTCGTGAGCGTCGAGCAGTACTTC.

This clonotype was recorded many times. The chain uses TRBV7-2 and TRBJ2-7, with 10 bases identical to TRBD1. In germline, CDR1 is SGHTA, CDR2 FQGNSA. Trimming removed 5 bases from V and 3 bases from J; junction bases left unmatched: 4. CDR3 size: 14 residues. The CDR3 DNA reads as TGTGCCAGCAGCCGACAGGGGGCTGACTACGAGCAGTACTTC. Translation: CASSRQGADYEQYF.

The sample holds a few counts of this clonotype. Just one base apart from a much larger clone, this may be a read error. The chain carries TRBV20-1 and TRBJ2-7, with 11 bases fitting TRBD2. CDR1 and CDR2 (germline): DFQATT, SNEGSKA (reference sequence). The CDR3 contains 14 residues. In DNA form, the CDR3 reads TGCGGTGCTGAACCGCTAGCGGGGGGCGACGAGCAGTACTTC. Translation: CGAEPLAGGDEQYF.

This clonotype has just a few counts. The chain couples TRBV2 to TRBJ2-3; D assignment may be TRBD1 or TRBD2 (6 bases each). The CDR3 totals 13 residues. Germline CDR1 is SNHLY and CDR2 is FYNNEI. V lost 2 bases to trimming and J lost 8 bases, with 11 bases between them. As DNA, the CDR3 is TGTGCCAGCAGTGAAACGGAGGGGGTTACGCAGTATTTT. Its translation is CASSETEGVTQYF.

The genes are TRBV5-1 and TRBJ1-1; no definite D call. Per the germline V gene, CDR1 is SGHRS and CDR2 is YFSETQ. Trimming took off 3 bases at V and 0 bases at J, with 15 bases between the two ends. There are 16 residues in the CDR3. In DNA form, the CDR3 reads TGCGCCAGCAGCTCCCTGATAGGTCCCATGAACACTGAAGCTTTCTTT. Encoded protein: CASSSLIGPMNTEAFF.

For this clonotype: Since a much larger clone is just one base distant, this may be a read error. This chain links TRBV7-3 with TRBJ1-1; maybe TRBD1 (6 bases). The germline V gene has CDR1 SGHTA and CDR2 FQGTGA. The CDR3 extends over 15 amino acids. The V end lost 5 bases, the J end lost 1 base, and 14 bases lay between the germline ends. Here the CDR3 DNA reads TGTGCCAGCAGCATTACAGGGAATACGAACACTGAAGCTTTCTTT. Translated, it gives CASSITGNTNTEAFF.

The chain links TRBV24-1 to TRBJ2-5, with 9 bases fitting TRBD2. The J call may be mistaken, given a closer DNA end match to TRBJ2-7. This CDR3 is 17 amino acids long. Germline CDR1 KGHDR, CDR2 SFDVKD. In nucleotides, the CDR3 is TGTGCCACTGCGGGGGGGCCCAAGGATACTTCCATCGACGAGCAGTACTTC. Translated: CATAGGPKDTSIDEQYF.

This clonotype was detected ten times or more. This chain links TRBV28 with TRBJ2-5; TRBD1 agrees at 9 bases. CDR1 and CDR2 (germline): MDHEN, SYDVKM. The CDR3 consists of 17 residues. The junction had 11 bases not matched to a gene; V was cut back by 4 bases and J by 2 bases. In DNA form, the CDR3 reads TGTGCCAGCAGTTCCCTAACAGGGGGCCTCGAGCAAGAGACCCAGTACTTC. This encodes CASSSLTGGLEQETQYF.

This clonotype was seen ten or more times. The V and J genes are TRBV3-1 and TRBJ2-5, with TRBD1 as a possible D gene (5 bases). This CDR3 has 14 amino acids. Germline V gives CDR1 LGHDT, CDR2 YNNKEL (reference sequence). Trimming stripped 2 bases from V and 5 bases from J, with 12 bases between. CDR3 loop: CASSQRQGYETQYF. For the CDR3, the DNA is TGTGCCAGCAGCCAAAGGCAGGGTTACGAGACCCAGTACTTC.

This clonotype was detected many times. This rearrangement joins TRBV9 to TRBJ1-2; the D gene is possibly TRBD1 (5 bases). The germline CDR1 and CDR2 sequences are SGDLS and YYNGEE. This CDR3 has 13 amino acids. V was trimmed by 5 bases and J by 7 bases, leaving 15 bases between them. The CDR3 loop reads CASSGGLLTGYTF. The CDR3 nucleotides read TGTGCCAGCAGTGGGGGACTTCTCACTGGCTACACCTTC.

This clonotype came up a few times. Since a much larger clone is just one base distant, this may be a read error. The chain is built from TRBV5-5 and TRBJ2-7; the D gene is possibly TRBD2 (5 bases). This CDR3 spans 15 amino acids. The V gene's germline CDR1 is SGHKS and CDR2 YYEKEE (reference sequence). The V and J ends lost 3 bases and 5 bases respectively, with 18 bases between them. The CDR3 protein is CASSSSLTSYHEQYF. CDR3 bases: TGTGCCAGCAGCTCCTCCCTTACTAGTTACCACGAGCAGTACTTC.

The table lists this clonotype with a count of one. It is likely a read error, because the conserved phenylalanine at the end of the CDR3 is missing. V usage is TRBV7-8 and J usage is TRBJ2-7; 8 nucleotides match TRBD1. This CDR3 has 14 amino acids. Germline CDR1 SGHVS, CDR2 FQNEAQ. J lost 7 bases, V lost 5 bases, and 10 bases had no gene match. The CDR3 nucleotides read TGTGCCAGCAGCCCCCAGGGGGCGTTCAATGAGCAGTACTGC. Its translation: CASSPQGAFNEQYC.

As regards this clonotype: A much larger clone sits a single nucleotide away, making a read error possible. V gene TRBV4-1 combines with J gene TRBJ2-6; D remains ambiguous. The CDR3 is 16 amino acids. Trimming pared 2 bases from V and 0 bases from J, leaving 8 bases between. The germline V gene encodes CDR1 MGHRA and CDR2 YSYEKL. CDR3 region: CASSQLRSSGANVLTF. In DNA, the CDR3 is TGCGCCAGCAGCCAACTCAGGAGCTCTGGGGCCAACGTCCTGACTTTC.

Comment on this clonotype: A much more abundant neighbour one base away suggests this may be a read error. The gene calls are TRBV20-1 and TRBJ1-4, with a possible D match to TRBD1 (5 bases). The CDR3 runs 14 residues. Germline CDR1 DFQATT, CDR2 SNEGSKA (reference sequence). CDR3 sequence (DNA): TGCAGTGCTGGTCGGGGGTCGACTAATGAAGAACTGTTTTTT. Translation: CSAGRGSTNEELFF.

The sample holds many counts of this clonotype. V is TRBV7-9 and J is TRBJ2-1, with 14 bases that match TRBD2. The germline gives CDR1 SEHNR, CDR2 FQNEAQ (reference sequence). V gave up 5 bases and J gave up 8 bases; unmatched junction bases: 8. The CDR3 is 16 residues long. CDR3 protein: CASSTYGTSGGYEQFF. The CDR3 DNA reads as TGTGCCAGCAGCACATACGGGACTAGCGGGGGTTATGAGCAGTTCTTC.

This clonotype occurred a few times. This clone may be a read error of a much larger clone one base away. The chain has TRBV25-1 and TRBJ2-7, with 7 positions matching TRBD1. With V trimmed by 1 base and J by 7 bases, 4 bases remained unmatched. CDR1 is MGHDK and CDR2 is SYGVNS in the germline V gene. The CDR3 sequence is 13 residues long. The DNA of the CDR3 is TGTGCCAGCAGTGAATCGGACAGGAATGAGCAGTACTTC. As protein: CASSESDRNEQYF.